One and the same sample provided the 29 T cell receptor beta chains below, sequenced in a study of cytomegalovirus exposure and HLA in healthy donors. It was with 60 Vbeta and 13 Jbeta primers that the PCR ran. Sequenced by immunoSEQ multiplex PCR; TCRdb stores in-frame clones only, minus some. This repertoire shows under 150,000 clones, around 84% found once; its top ten account for approximately 3.5%. The specimen was PBMCs. The receptors derive from a woman younger than 45 in good health and CMV-seropositive.

The chain joins TRBV29-1 to TRBJ2-3, with D perhaps TRBD2 (5 bases). Trimming took 8 bases from V and 4 from J, leaving 16 bases between them. Germline-derived CDR1 and CDR2 are SQVTM and ANQGSEA. The CDR3 is made up of 13 amino acids. CDR3 residues: CSLTRVRADTQYF. The CDR3 DNA is TGCAGCCTGACGAGGGTACGCGCAGATACGCAGTATTTT.

The chain uses TRBV15 and TRBJ2-7, with TRBD2 matching over 8 bases. V was pared by 4 bases and J by 3 bases, with 8 bases of the junction left unmatched. The CDR3 runs to 15 residues. Germline V gene lookup returns CDR1 LNHNV and CDR2 YYDKDF (reference sequence). The CDR3 sequence is CATSNPGLANYEQYF. CDR3 nucleotides: TGTGCCACCAGCAATCCCGGACTAGCTAACTACGAGCAGTACTTC.

CDR3 loop: CASSAGQGHGYTF. The CDR3 nucleotides are TGTGCCAGTAGTGCCGGACAGGGGCATGGCTACACCTTC. The chain recombines TRBV19 with TRBJ1-2; 9 bases align to TRBD1. The CDR3 is 13 residues long. Unmatched junction bases numbered 4, after V lost 5 bases and J lost 6 bases. CDR1 LNHDA and CDR2 SQIVND come from the germline V gene (reference sequence).

This clone was counted a single time. V gene TRBV11-3 combines with J gene TRBJ1-3, with D unclear. In germline, CDR1 is SGHNT, CDR2 YENEEA. This CDR3 spans 12 amino acids. The ends were cut back, 4 bases at V and 7 bases at J, with 8 bases in the middle. CDR3 region: CASSSGGNTIYF. CDR3 sequence (DNA): TGTGCCAGCAGCTCGGGAGGGAACACCATATATTTT.

The chain has TRBV5-1 and TRBJ2-3; tentative D call: TRBD2 (6 bases). The CDR3 contains 14 residues. The V end was cut by 0 bases, the J end by 6 bases, with 11 bases between. Germline V gene data show CDR1 as SGHRS and CDR2 as YFSETQ. CDR3 residues: CASSLDGGSDTQYF. The CDR3 DNA sequence: TGCGCCAGCAGCTTGGATGGGGGGAGCGATACGCAGTATTTT.

The chain links TRBV7-2 to TRBJ2-7, with TRBD2 matching 8 bases. CDR1 is SGHTA and CDR2 is FQGNSA in the germline V gene. This CDR3 is 16 amino acids long. The J segment lost 0 bases and the V segment lost 3 bases, leaving 7 bases of the junction unmatched. CDR3 in amino acids: CASSFLGGGHSYEQYF. For the CDR3, the DNA is TGTGCCAGCAGCTTCCTCGGCGGGGGGCACTCCTACGAGCAGTACTTC.

This clone was counted only a few times. J is TRBJ2-3 and V is TRBV5-4, with D possibly TRBD2 on 5 matching bases. With 1 base removed from V and 3 bases from J, the gap between germline ends came to 9 bases. The CDR3 has 14 residues. Germline V gives CDR1 SGHNT, CDR2 YYREEE (reference sequence). The CDR3 spells CASSLMGSTDTQYF. The DNA of the CDR3 is TGTGCCAGCAGCTTGATGGGGAGTACAGATACGCAGTATTTT.

The V and J genes are TRBV2 and TRBJ2-7, with 8 bases matching TRBD2. CDR3 size: 16 residues. Germline V gene sequence: CDR1 SNHLY, CDR2 FYNNEI. V dropped 3 bases and J dropped 1; count of bases not matched to a gene: 8. CDR3 nucleotide sequence: TGTGCCAGCAGTGATAAAGGCGGGGGGCGATCCTACGAGCAGTACTTC. This gives the protein CASSDKGGGRSYEQYF.

The genes are TRBV20-1 and TRBJ1-2, with D uncertain. Germline CDR1 is DFQATT and CDR2 is SNEGSKA (reference sequence). The ends were cut back, 6 bases at V and 8 bases at J, with 13 bases in the middle. This CDR3 comprises 11 residues. The DNA for the CDR3 is TGCAGTGCCGAGGTTTATCGAGGCTACACCTTC. This encodes CSAEVYRGYTF.

This clone was found once. The sample has other DNA sequences that encode this CDR3 too. CDR3 loop: CASSVEAGGPYEQYF. DNA for the CDR3: TGTGCCAGCAGCGTAGAGGCGGGGGGCCCATACGAGCAGTACTTC. The chain employs TRBV9 and TRBJ2-7, with 8 bases aligning to TRBD2. The CDR3 contains 15 residues. With V trimmed by 0 bases and J by 4 bases, 6 bases remained unmatched. Looked up from germline, CDR1 is SGDLS and CDR2 is YYNGEE.

The chain joins TRBV6-5 to TRBJ1-5; 9 nucleotides line up with TRBD1. Per the germline V gene, CDR1 is MNHEY and CDR2 is SVGAGI. The junction had 7 bases not matched to a gene; V was cut back by 5 bases and J by 5 bases. The CDR3 spans 15 residues. CDR3 bases: TGTGCCAGCAGTCGAGACAGGGGGTCCGATCAGCCCCAGCATTTT. Protein product: CASSRDRGSDQPQHF.

The chain is built from TRBV5-1 and TRBJ1-2; 8 bases are shared with TRBD1. V dropped 4 bases and J dropped 5; count of bases not matched to a gene: 7. CDR3 size: 14 residues. CDR1 SGHRS and CDR2 YFSETQ come from the germline V gene. The CDR3 loop is CASSPGQAGYGYTF. CDR3 nucleotides: TGCGCCAGCAGCCCGGGACAGGCCGGTTATGGCTACACCTTC.

This chain uses TRBV7-6 with TRBJ2-5; 7 bases are a match to TRBD1. TRBJ2-7 matches the DNA end more closely, so the J call is doubtful. The CDR3 length is 13 residues. Germline lookup yields CDR1 SGHVS and CDR2 FNYEAQ. The CDR3 sequence: CASSSDRVDEQYF. As DNA, the CDR3 is TGTGCCAGCAGCTCCGACAGGGTCGACGAGCAGTACTTC.

The chain couples TRBV27 to TRBJ1-5; 8 bases align to TRBD1. The CDR3 loop spans 15 amino acids. Unmatched junction bases numbered 4, after V lost 3 bases and J lost 3 bases. CDR1 MNHEY and CDR2 SMNVEV come from the germline V gene (reference sequence). The CDR3 bases are TGTGCCAGCAGTTTCCGGACAGGGCACAATCAGCCCCAGCATTTT. As protein: CASSFRTGHNQPQHF.

V and J are TRBV7-2 and TRBJ1-1; weak D call: TRBD1 (5 bases). Deletions cut 1 base from V and 11 bases from J, with 20 bases between. Germline-derived CDR1 and CDR2 are SGHTA and FQGNSA. The length of the CDR3 is 15 residues. CDR3 in DNA: TGTGCCAGCAGCTTAGACCGGGGGAGACAGACTTCCGCTTTCTTT. Amino acid sequence: CASSLDRGRQTSAFF.

In its sample, this clone was seen once. The chain combines TRBV7-2 with TRBJ2-7; no firm D call. Per the germline V gene, CDR1 is SGHTA and CDR2 is FQGNSA. The V and J ends lost 0 bases and 4 bases respectively, with 13 bases between them. The CDR3 loop spans 15 amino acids. CDR3 sequence: CASSLAIKPQYEQYF. In nucleotides, the CDR3 is TGTGCCAGCAGCTTAGCGATTAAACCCCAGTACGAGCAGTACTTC.

Here the CDR3 DNA reads TGCGCCAGCAGCCCGGACAGGGGATTCTCCTACGAGCAGTACTTC. Translation: CASSPDRGFSYEQYF. The chain links TRBV4-3 to TRBJ2-7; TRBD1 matches 9 bases. Germline V gene data show CDR1 as LGHNA and CDR2 as YSLEER. J lost 0 bases, V lost 4 bases, and 4 bases had no gene match. The CDR3 runs 15 residues.

This clone showed up just a few times. The V call is TRBV7-9, the J call TRBJ1-4; D gene uncertain. Between the trimmed V and J ends, which lost 4 bases and 10 bases, there was a span of 16 bases. This CDR3 comprises 14 residues. CDR1 SEHNR and CDR2 FQNEAQ come from the germline V gene (reference sequence). The CDR3 spells CASSSQAGEGKLFF. Here the CDR3 DNA reads TGTGCCAGCAGCTCCCAAGCCGGGGAGGGAAAACTGTTTTTT.

The chain couples TRBV4-1 to TRBJ2-5, with 7 nucleotides matching TRBD2. Germline trimming cut 0 bases from V and 4 bases from J; bases unmatched to any gene: 5. Germline V gene data show CDR1 as MGHRA and CDR2 as YSYEKL. This CDR3 has 15 amino acids. This CDR3 reads CASSQDRGGVETQYF. CDR3 nucleotide sequence: TGCGCCAGCAGCCAAGATCGTGGGGGGGTAGAGACCCAGTACTTC.

The rearrangement uses TRBV6-5 and TRBJ2-2, with 10 bases that match TRBD1. J gave up 5 bases and V 6 bases, and 6 bases lay outside the gene matches. CDR1 is MNHEY and CDR2 is SVGAGI in the germline V gene. This CDR3 is built from 15 residues. Here the CDR3 DNA reads TGTGCCAGCAGCCGCCGGGACAGGGGAACCGGGGAGCTGTTTTTT. It specifies CASSRRDRGTGELFF.

The rearrangement links TRBV7-9 to TRBJ2-1; TRBD2 agrees at 7 bases. After removal of 7 bases from V and 6 bases from J, the junction contained 6 bases not matched to a gene. The CDR3 length is 13 residues. Germline V CDR1 and CDR2: SEHNR, FQNEAQ (reference sequence). DNA of the CDR3: TGTGCCAGCACCGGCGGGAGCCGCAATGAGCAGTTCTTC. Protein product: CASTGGSRNEQFF.

Only a few counts were recorded for this clone. V and J are TRBV18 and TRBJ2-7; TRBD1 aligns across 8 bases. The CDR3 is made up of 14 amino acids. From germline, CDR1 is KGHSH and CDR2 LQKENI. V was pared by 3 bases and J by 7 bases, with 8 bases of the junction left unmatched. The DNA for the CDR3 is TGTGCCAGCTCACCGCAGGACAGGGCGGGGGAGCAGTACTTC. It is translated as CASSPQDRAGEQYF.

The sample holds one count of this clone. The chain uses TRBV5-6 and TRBJ2-5, with TRBD2 matching 8 bases. V shed 4 bases, J shed 5 bases, and the junction held 4 bases outside the gene matches. CDR1 and CDR2 (germline): SGHDT, YYEEEE. This CDR3 has 13 amino acids. CDR3 region: CASSRGGSETQYF. DNA of the CDR3: TGTGCCAGCAGCCGGGGGGGTTCGGAGACCCAGTACTTC.

The rearrangement uses TRBV28 and TRBJ2-5, with 9 positions matching TRBD1. The trim removed 5 bases at V and 5 bases at J, leaving 6 bases unmatched. This CDR3 contains 14 residues. Germline V gene data show CDR1 as MDHEN and CDR2 as SYDVKM. The CDR3 sequence: CASSRDRVRETQYF. CDR3 nucleotides: TGTGCCAGCAGTCGGGACAGGGTGAGGGAGACCCAGTACTTC. Full variable domain (remainder filled in from reference TRBV28 and TRBJ2-5): DVKVTQSSRYLVKRTGEKVFLECVQDMDHENMFWYRQDPGLGLRLIYFSYDVKMKEKGDIPEGYSVSREKKERFSLILESASTNQTSMYLCASSRDRVRETQYFGPGTRLLVL.

The chain recombines TRBV7-6 with TRBJ1-5; 7 positions agree with TRBD1. This CDR3 is built from 14 residues. Germline CDR1 and CDR2: SGHVS and FNYEAQ. Losses at the gene ends were 6 bases for V and 9 bases for J; bases not matched to a gene: 11. CDR3 residues: CASSEGAGLWPQHF. In DNA, the CDR3 is TGTGCCAGCAGTGAGGGGGCGGGGTTATGGCCCCAGCATTTT.

The rearrangement links TRBV4-1 to TRBJ2-1; TRBD2 is a possible D gene (5 bases). The CDR3 covers 14 residues. Trimming pared 6 bases from V and 3 bases from J, leaving 12 bases between. Germline values: CDR1 MGHRA, CDR2 YSYEKL. This CDR3 reads CASRPEEGYNEQFF. In nucleotides, the CDR3 is TGCGCCAGCAGACCCGAAGAGGGCTACAATGAGCAGTTCTTC.

The chain combines TRBV7-2 with TRBJ2-6; D is undetermined. This CDR3 has 19 residues. The V end lost 1 base, the J end lost 0 bases, and 16 bases lay between the germline ends. Per the germline V gene, CDR1 is SGHTA and CDR2 is FQGNSA. CDR3 protein: CASSLDRLADYSGANVLTF. The CDR3 DNA reads as TGTGCCAGCAGCTTAGACCGATTGGCGGATTACTCTGGGGCCAACGTCCTGACTTTC.

CDR3 protein: CASSQPEHYGYTF. CDR3 sequence (DNA): TGTGCCAGCAGCCAACCCGAGCACTATGGCTACACCTTC. This chain uses TRBV4-2 with TRBJ1-2; D uncertain. This CDR3 is built from 13 residues. Trimming shortened V by 2 bases and J by 3 bases, and 7 bases separated the two germline ends. Germline CDR1 reads LGHNA; CDR2 reads YNFKEQ.

The chain has TRBV19 and TRBJ1-1, with D maybe TRBD1 (6 bases). The germline V gene encodes CDR1 LNHDA and CDR2 SQIVND (reference sequence). The CDR3 consists of 13 residues. With 5 bases removed from V and 3 bases from J, the gap between germline ends came to 10 bases. The CDR3 DNA reads TGTGCCAGTAGTTTGACAGGAGACACTGAAGCTTTCTTT. Translation: CASSLTGDTEAFF.